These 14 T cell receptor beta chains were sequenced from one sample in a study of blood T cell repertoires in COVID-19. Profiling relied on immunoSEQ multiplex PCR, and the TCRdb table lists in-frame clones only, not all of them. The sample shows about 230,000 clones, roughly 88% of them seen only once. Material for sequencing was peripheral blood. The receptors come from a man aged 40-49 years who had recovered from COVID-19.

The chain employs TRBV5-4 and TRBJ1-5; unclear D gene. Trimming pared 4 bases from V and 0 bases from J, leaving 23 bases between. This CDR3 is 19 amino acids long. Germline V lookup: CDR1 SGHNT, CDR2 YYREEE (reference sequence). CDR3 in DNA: TGTGCCAGCAGCCGCCCAGTCATGGACGGGATACATAGCAATCAGCCCCAGCATTTT. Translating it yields CASSRPVMDGIHSNQPQHF.

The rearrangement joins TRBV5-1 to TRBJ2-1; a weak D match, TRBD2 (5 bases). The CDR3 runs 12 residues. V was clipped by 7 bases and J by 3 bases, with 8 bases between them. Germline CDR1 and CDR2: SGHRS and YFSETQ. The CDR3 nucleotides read TGCGCCAGCGGCCGGGACTACAATGAGCAGTTCTTC. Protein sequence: CASGRDYNEQFF.

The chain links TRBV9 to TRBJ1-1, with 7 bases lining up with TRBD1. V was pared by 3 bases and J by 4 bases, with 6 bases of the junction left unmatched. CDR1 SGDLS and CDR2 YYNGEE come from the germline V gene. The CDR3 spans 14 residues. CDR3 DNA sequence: TGTGCCAGCAGCGCGACAGGGCAGGCCACTGAAGCTTTCTTT. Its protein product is CASSATGQATEAFF.

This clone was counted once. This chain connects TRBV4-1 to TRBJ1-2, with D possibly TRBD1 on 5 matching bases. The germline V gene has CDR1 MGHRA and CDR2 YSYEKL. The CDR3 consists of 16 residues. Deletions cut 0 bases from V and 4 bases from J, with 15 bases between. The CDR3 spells CASSQDQGSPFYGYTF. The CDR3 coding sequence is TGCGCCAGCAGCCAAGATCAGGGTTCCCCTTTCTATGGCTACACCTTC.

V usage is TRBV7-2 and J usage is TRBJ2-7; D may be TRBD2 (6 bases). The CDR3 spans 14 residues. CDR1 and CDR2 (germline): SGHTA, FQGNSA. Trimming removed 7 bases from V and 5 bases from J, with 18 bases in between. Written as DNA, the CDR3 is TGTGCCAGCACCCGCACGGGAGCAAGCGACGAGCAGTACTTC. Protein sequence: CASTRTGASDEQYF.

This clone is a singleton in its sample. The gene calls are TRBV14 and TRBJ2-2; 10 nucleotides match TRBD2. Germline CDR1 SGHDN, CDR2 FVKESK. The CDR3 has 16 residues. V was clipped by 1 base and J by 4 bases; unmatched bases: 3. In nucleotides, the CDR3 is TGTGCCAGCAGCCAAGCCAGACTAGCGGGCACCGGGGAGCTGTTTTTT. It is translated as CASSQARLAGTGELFF.

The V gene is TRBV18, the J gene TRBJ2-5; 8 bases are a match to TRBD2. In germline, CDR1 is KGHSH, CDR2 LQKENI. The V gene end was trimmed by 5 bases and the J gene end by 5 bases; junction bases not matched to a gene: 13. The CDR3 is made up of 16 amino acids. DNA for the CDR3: TGTGCCAGCTCATCTCGAAGAAGCGGGGGCGGGGAGACCCAGTACTTC. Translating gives CASSSRRSGGGETQYF. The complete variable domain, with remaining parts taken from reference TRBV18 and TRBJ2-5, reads NAGVMQNPRHLVRRRGQEARLRCSPMKGHSHVYWYRQLPEEGLKFMVYLQKENIIDESGMPKERFSAEFPKEGPSILRIQQVVRGDSAAYFCASSSRRSGGGETQYFGPGTRLLVL.

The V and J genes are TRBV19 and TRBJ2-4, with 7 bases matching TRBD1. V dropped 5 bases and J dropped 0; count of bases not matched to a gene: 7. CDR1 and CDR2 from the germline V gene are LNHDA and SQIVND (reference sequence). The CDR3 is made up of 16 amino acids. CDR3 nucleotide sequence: TGTGCCAGTAGTGGGGGACAGACACTAGCCAAAAACATTCAGTACTTC. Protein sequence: CASSGGQTLAKNIQYF.

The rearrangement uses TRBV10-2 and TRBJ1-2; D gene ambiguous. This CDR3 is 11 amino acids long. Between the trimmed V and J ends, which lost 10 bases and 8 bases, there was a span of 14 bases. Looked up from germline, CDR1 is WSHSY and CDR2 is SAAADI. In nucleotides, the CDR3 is TGCGCCATCGAGGGTACTCTGGGCTACACCTTC. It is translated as CAIEGTLGYTF.

The CDR3 reads CASSTSGGADYEQYF. Written as DNA, the CDR3 is TGCGCCAGCAGTACCAGCGGGGGGGCCGATTACGAGCAGTACTTC. V is TRBV10-2 and J is TRBJ2-7; 10 bases are a match to TRBD2. This CDR3 is 15 amino acids long. Losses at the gene ends were 5 bases for V and 4 bases for J; bases not matched to a gene: 8. The germline gives CDR1 WSHSY, CDR2 SAAADI.

CDR3 nucleotides: TGTGCCTGCAAAGCGGCGGGACAGGGTATGACTGAAGCTTTCTTT. Amino acid sequence: CACKAAGQGMTEAFF. The chain has TRBV19 and TRBJ1-1, with TRBD1 identical over 9 bases. The germline gives CDR1 LNHDA, CDR2 SQIVND (reference sequence). The CDR3 has 15 amino acids. The V and J ends lost 11 bases and 5 bases, in that order; junction bases with no gene match: 15.

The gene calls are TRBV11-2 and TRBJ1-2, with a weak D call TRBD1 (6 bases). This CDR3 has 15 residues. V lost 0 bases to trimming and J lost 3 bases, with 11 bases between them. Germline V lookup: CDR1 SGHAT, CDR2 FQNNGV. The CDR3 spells CASSLDQGGDYGYTF. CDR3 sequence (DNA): TGTGCCAGCAGCTTAGATCAAGGGGGTGACTATGGCTACACCTTC.

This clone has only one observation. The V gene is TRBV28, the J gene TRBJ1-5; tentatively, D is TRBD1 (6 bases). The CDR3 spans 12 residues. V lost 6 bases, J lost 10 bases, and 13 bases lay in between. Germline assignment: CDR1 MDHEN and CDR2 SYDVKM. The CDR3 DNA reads TGTGCCAGCAGGACGAACAGGGACCCCCAGCATTTT. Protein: CASRTNRDPQHF. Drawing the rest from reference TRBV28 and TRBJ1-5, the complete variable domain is DVKVTQSSRYLVKRTGEKVFLECVQDMDHENMFWYRQDPGLGLRLIYFSYDVKMKEKGDIPEGYSVSREKKERFSLILESASTNQTSMYLCASRTNRDPQHFGDGTRLSIL.

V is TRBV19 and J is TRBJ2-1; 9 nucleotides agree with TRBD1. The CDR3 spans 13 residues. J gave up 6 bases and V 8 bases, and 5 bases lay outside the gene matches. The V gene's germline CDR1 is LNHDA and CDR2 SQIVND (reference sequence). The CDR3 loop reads CASGTGIINEQFF. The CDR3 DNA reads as TGTGCCAGTGGGACAGGGATCATCAATGAGCAGTTCTTC.